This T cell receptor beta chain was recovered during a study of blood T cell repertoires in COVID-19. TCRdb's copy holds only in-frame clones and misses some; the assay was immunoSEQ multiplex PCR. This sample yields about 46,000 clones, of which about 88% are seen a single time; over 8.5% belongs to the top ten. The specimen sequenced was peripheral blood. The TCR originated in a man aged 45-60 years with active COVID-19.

The CDR3 DNA is TGTGCCAGCAGCGTGGGGGACAGAGAAAACTACGAGCAGTACTTC. Its translation is CASSVGDRENYEQYF. The chain employs TRBV9 and TRBJ2-7; 7 nucleotides align to TRBD1. The CDR3 length is 15 residues. With 2 bases clipped from V and 3 bases from J, the junction kept 8 bases outside the gene matches. Per germline, CDR1 SGDLS and CDR2 YYNGEE.